Below, 11 T cell receptor beta chains from the same sample are listed, as sequenced in a study of cytotoxic CD8 clonotypes in ibrutinib-treated CLL. Profiling relied on immunoSEQ multiplex PCR, and the TCRdb table lists in-frame clones only, not all of them. The sample lists about 310,000 clones; roughly 80% were seen once. Material: PBMCs, obtained before ibrutinib treatment. The receptors originated from a human donor with chronic lymphocytic leukemia.

This clone came up once. V and J are TRBV5-5 and TRBJ2-3, with D unresolved. Germline CDR1 SGHKS, CDR2 YYEKEE (reference sequence). This CDR3 region has 13 residues. The V and J ends lost 2 bases and 5 bases respectively, with 9 bases between them. CDR3 residues: CASSFILGDTQYF. The CDR3 DNA reads as TGTGCCAGCAGCTTTATTCTGGGAGATACGCAGTATTTT.

The chain uses TRBV7-6 and TRBJ2-2; TRBD1 matches 7 bases. CDR3 length equals 16 residues. Per the germline V gene, CDR1 is SGHVS and CDR2 is FNYEAQ. V lost 5 bases and J lost 3; bases outside the gene matches: 9. The CDR3: CASSRYRGPDTGELFF. For the CDR3, the DNA is TGTGCCAGCAGCCGTTACAGGGGTCCCGACACCGGGGAGCTGTTTTTT.

The V and J genes are TRBV29-1 and TRBJ2-7; either TRBD1 or TRBD2 may fit D (5 bases each). Germline CDR1 SQVTM, CDR2 ANQGSEA. The CDR3 is made up of 13 amino acids. Trimming removed 5 bases at V and 0 bases at J, with 11 bases between. CDR3 residues: CSVKWDLSYEQYF. DNA for the CDR3: TGCAGCGTTAAGTGGGACCTCTCCTACGAGCAGTACTTC.

J is TRBJ1-1 and V is TRBV27; 9 bases align to TRBD1. Germline V CDR1 and CDR2: MNHEY, SMNVEV (reference sequence). The CDR3 has 15 amino acids. Trimming took 5 bases from V and 1 from J; bases not matched to a gene: 5. The CDR3 reads CASSRVGQGNTEAFF. In DNA, the CDR3 is TGTGCCAGCAGTCGCGTGGGACAGGGGAACACTGAAGCTTTCTTT.

This clone turned up a few times. This chain connects TRBV4-1 to TRBJ1-4; D unclear. This CDR3 is built from 15 residues. Germline CDR1 reads MGHRA; CDR2 reads YSYEKL. Trimming removed 5 bases at V and 5 bases at J, with 15 bases between. The CDR3 sequence: CASSTGPSLNEKLFF. The CDR3 bases are TGCGCCAGCAGCACCGGCCCTTCCCTGAATGAAAAACTGTTTTTT.

The chain has TRBV7-2 and TRBJ2-1; D not resolved. Germline CDR1 reads SGHTA; CDR2 reads FQGNSA. This CDR3 has 15 amino acids. V gave up 4 bases and J gave up 4 bases, with 14 bases separating them. The CDR3 spells CASSSLGSLYNEQFF. The CDR3 DNA is TGTGCCAGCAGCTCGTTAGGAAGTCTGTACAATGAGCAGTTCTTC.

The chain combines TRBV4-3 with TRBJ2-1; 7 bases are shared with TRBD1. This CDR3 has 13 amino acids. V shed 3 bases, J shed 9 bases, and the junction held 5 bases outside the gene matches. Germline-derived CDR1 and CDR2 are LGHNA and YSLEER. The CDR3: CASSQGPGGEQFF. The CDR3 nucleotides read TGCGCCAGCAGCCAGGGTCCAGGGGGTGAGCAGTTCTTC.

V and J are TRBV7-2 and TRBJ2-5, with D perhaps TRBD1 (6 bases). Germline V gene data show CDR1 as SGHTA and CDR2 as FQGNSA. The length of the CDR3 is 15 residues. Deletions cut 3 bases from V and 3 bases from J, with 14 bases between. CDR3 coding DNA: TGTGCCAGCAGCTTGCGGTACAGGGCTGAAGAGACCCAGTACTTC. This translates into CASSLRYRAEETQYF. The full variable domain, its missing parts supplied by reference TRBV7-2 and TRBJ2-5, is GAGVSQSPSNKVTEKGKDVELRCDPISGHTALYWYRQSLGQGLEFLIYFQGNSAPDKSGLPSDRFSAERTGGSVSTLTIQRTQQEDSAVYLCASSLRYRAEETQYFGPGTRLLVL.

This chain connects TRBV11-2 to TRBJ2-3; D might be TRBD2 (6 bases). CDR1 and CDR2 (germline): SGHAT, FQNNGV. V was shortened by 1 base and J by 10 bases, with 12 bases between the two germline ends. This CDR3 spans 13 amino acids. The CDR3 region is CASSLVPGVAQYF. Here the CDR3 DNA reads TGTGCCAGCAGCTTAGTCCCGGGAGTAGCGCAGTATTTT.

The CDR3 nucleotides read TGCGCCAGCAAGAATCCTGGGACAGACACATACGAGCAGTACTTC. Translation: CASKNPGTDTYEQYF. J is TRBJ2-7 and V is TRBV5-1, with 7 bases matching TRBD1. Per the germline V gene, CDR1 is SGHRS and CDR2 is YFSETQ. V lost 6 bases, J lost 4 bases, and 13 bases stayed unmatched. The CDR3 contains 15 residues.

This rearrangement joins TRBV15 to TRBJ2-2; D remains unclear. The CDR3 extends over 13 amino acids. In germline, CDR1 is LNHNV, CDR2 YYDKDF (reference sequence). Trimming left V 0 bases short and J 7 bases short, with 6 bases between. The CDR3 nucleotides read TGTGCCACCAGCAGAGATTCCTTCGGGGAGCTGTTTTTT. This gives the protein CATSRDSFGELFF.